Each of the 10 T cell receptor beta chains below was sequenced from the same sample in a study of cytomegalovirus exposure and HLA in healthy donors. Method: immunoSEQ multiplex PCR; TCRdb's copy keeps in-frame clones and lacks some. The table shows 65,000 to 95,000 clones, with around 95% occurring only once. What was sequenced was PBMCs. The receptors come from a man between 18 and 29 years old in good health and CMV-seronegative.

The rearrangement uses TRBV28 and TRBJ1-2; D gene ambiguous. This CDR3 has 13 residues. The V gene lost 3 bases and the J gene lost 4 bases, with 9 bases spanning the gap. The germline V gene encodes CDR1 MDHEN and CDR2 SYDVKM. The CDR3 spells CASSLGAGYGYTF. For the CDR3, the DNA is TGTGCCAGCAGTTTGGGAGCGGGCTATGGCTACACCTTC.

The chain recombines TRBV30 with TRBJ1-3; 10 positions agree with TRBD1. CDR3 length equals 20 residues. Looked up from germline, CDR1 is GTSNPN and CDR2 is SVGIG (reference sequence). The ends lost 4 bases at V and 0 bases at J; junction bases unmatched: 18. The CDR3 sequence is CAWNLGTGVYWSTSGNTIYF. The CDR3 region has the DNA TGTGCCTGGAACTTAGGGACAGGGGTTTATTGGAGCACCTCTGGAAACACCATATATTTT. The variable domain in full, completed from reference TRBV30 and TRBJ1-3, reads SQTIHQWPATLVQPVGSPLSLECTVEGTSNPNLYWYRQAAGRGLQLLFYSVGIGQISSEVPQNLSASRPQDRQFILSSKKLLLSDSGFYLCAWNLGTGVYWSTSGNTIYFGEGSWLTVV.

The chain links TRBV10-3 to TRBJ2-2, with TRBD1 identical over 10 bases. Losses at the gene ends were 8 bases for V and 4 bases for J; bases not matched to a gene: 10. This CDR3 spans 16 amino acids. Germline V CDR1 and CDR2: ENHRY, SYGVKD. CDR3: CAIAYGTGVSTGELFF. In nucleotides, the CDR3 is TGTGCCATCGCCTACGGGACAGGGGTGTCCACCGGGGAGCTGTTTTTT.

This clone was seen a handful of times. The V and J genes are TRBV27 and TRBJ2-1; 8 positions match TRBD1. V was clipped by 3 bases and J by 8 bases; unmatched bases: 6. The CDR3 sequence is 14 residues long. CDR1 is MNHEY and CDR2 is SMNVEV in the germline V gene (reference sequence). The CDR3 loop is CASSFQGASDEQFF. In DNA form, the CDR3 reads TGTGCCAGCAGTTTCCAGGGGGCATCGGATGAGCAGTTCTTC.

The chain links TRBV11-2 to TRBJ2-2; D is unresolved. The CDR3 sequence is 16 residues long. Per germline, CDR1 SGHAT and CDR2 FQNNGV. Trimming shortened V by 6 bases and J by 0 bases, and 14 bases separated the two germline ends. CDR3: CASSTAALSNTGELFF. CDR3 in DNA: TGTGCCAGCAGTACCGCGGCGTTATCGAACACCGGGGAGCTGTTTTTT.

V is TRBV15 and J is TRBJ1-1; 8 bases map to TRBD1. Germline CDR1 LNHNV, CDR2 YYDKDF (reference sequence). This CDR3 contains 15 residues. V trimming: 1 base; J trimming: 4 bases; junction bases outside the gene matches: 5. CDR3 sequence: CATSRAQGAPTEAFF. CDR3 nucleotides: TGTGCCACCAGCAGAGCTCAGGGGGCGCCCACTGAAGCTTTCTTT.

The chain recombines TRBV27 with TRBJ1-1; TRBD1 matches 8 bases. V dropped 2 bases and J dropped 0; count of bases not matched to a gene: 11. This CDR3 spans 18 amino acids. In germline, CDR1 is MNHEY, CDR2 SMNVEV (reference sequence). The CDR3 sequence: CASSLRGTGLPMNTEAFF. The CDR3 coding sequence is TGTGCCAGCAGTTTAAGGGGGACAGGACTACCCATGAACACTGAAGCTTTCTTT.

The chain employs TRBV5-4 and TRBJ2-7; TRBD1 aligns across 8 bases. There are 15 residues in the CDR3. Unmatched junction bases numbered 6, after V lost 4 bases and J lost 0 bases. CDR1 is SGHNT, CDR2 YYREEE, per germline (reference sequence). The CDR3 spells CASSPRTGPSYEQYF. CDR3 DNA sequence: TGTGCCAGCAGCCCCCGGACAGGGCCCTCCTACGAGCAGTACTTC.

The rearrangement uses TRBV4-3 and TRBJ2-1, with 8 bases fitting TRBD2. The CDR3 spans 17 residues. Germline loops: CDR1 LGHNA, CDR2 YSLEER. Losses at the gene ends were 0 bases for V and 8 bases for J; bases not matched to a gene: 12. As DNA, the CDR3 is TGCGCCAGCAGCCAAGAGTGGTCGAGCGGGGGTTGGGATGAGCAGTTCTTC. It codes for CASSQEWSSGGWDEQFF.

V is TRBV30 and J is TRBJ1-4; 9 nucleotides agree with TRBD1. V lost 4 bases to trimming and J lost 7 bases; unmatched junction nucleotides: 1. CDR1 is GTSNPN, CDR2 SVGIG, per germline (reference sequence). The CDR3 consists of 12 residues. This CDR3 reads CAWMTGGEKLFF. The CDR3 DNA reads as TGTGCCTGGATGACAGGGGGTGAAAAACTGTTTTTT.